These T cell receptor beta chains were read from a single sample in a study of blood T cell repertoires in COVID-19. Using immunoSEQ multiplex PCR, the repertoire was profiled, and TCRdb retains in-frame clones only, with some absent. The table includes fewer than 140,000 clones, 71% detected once. Material: peripheral blood. These receptors originate from a human donor with acute or convalescent COVID-19. The donor label of this sample is uncertain. Both conserved end residues are part of each CDR3. The D gene is left open where the match is weak. A clone size is listed for some rows: how often the clone was seen (once, few, many), or a class if it is expanded.

TRBV5-8	TRBJ2-5	.	.	CASSWGTIKGPQETQYF	TGTGCCAGCAGCTGGGGTACCATCAAGGGGCCCCAAGAGACCCAGTACTTC
TRBV19	TRBJ2-1	TRBD1	.	CASSMKVDRGNEQFF	TGTGCCAGTAGTATGAAAGTAGACAGGGGAAATGAGCAGTTCTTC
TRBV18	TRBJ2-7	.	few	CASSPPNLKHEQYF	TGTGCCAGCTCACCACCGAACCTCAAGCACGAGCAGTACTTC
TRBV9	TRBJ2-3	TRBD2	.	CASSVGVTSGGDTQYF	TGTGCCAGCAGCGTAGGAGTGACTAGCGGGGGGGATACGCAGTATTTT
TRBV30	TRBJ2-7	TRBD2	few	CAWSAGGLRSYEQYF	TGTGCCTGGAGTGCTGGGGGACTACGCTCCTACGAGCAGTACTTC
TRBV11-2	TRBJ1-4	TRBD1	.	CASSHPTGENEKLFF	TGTGCCAGCAGCCATCCGACAGGGGAAAATGAAAAACTGTTTTTT
TRBV3-1/TRBV3-2	TRBJ1-5	.	few	CASSQARSGQPQHF	TGTGCCAGCAGCCAAGCTCGATCGGGTCAGCCCCAGCATTTT
TRBV6-1	TRBJ2-1	.	few	CASSGTVASSYNEQFF	TGTGCCAGCAGTGGGACAGTAGCGAGCTCCTACAATGAGCAGTTCTTC
TRBV11-2	TRBJ1-6	.	.	CASSLDGGLTLHF	TGTGCCAGCAGCTTAGACGGGGGTCTCACCCTCCACTTT
TRBV6-5	TRBJ2-2	.	once	CAAHDSMAGELFF	TGTGCCGCCCACGACTCGATGGCCGGGGAGCTGTTTTTT
TRBV7-5	TRBJ1-5	.	.	CARSRGPGQLEYSNQPQHF	TGTGCCAGAAGCCGGGGGCCGGGACAGCTTGAATATAGCAATCAGCCCCAGCATTTT
TRBV6-5	TRBJ2-3	TRBD1	.	CASSYPGQDTQYF	TGTGCCAGCAGTTACCCGGGACAGGATACGCAGTATTTT
TRBV5-1	TRBJ1-2	.	.	CASSLDAGPIYGYTF	TGCGCCAGCAGCTTGGATGCCGGTCCGATCTATGGCTACACCTTC
TRBV2	TRBJ1-3	TRBD1	.	CASSSTGQGGNTIYF	TGTGCCAGCAGTTCCACGGGACAGGGTGGAAACACCATATATTTT
TRBV28	TRBJ1-5	TRBD1	few	CATLDRGRNQPQHF	TGTGCCACTCTCGACAGGGGGCGGAATCAGCCCCAGCATTTT
TRBV6-5	TRBJ1-5	.	.	CASSYSGREKQPQHF	TGTGCCAGCAGTTACTCGGGGCGGGAGAAGCAGCCCCAGCATTTT
TRBV18	TRBJ2-5	.	.	CASSRTQETQYF	TGTGCCAGCTCACGTACTCAAGAGACCCAGTACTTC
TRBV11-2	TRBJ2-7	.	few	CASSQAGTNAYEQYF	TGTGCCAGCAGCCAGGCTGGGACAAACGCGTACGAGCAGTACTTC
TRBV29-1	TRBJ2-7	TRBD1	.	CSVPGQAYEQYF	TGCAGCGTCCCGGGACAGGCCTACGAGCAGTACTTC
TRBV3-1/TRBV3-2	TRBJ1-6	.	.	CASSHAFLNSPLHF	TGTGCCAGCAGCCATGCGTTTCTGAATTCACCCCTCCACTTT
TRBV7-9	TRBJ1-3	.	once	CASSPGGDTIYF	TGTGCCAGCAGCCCGGGGGGTGACACCATATATTTT
TRBV29-1	TRBJ2-1	.	.	CSAAARGAYNEQFF	TGCAGCGCCGCCGCCAGGGGGGCTTACAATGAGCAGTTCTTC
TRBV29-1	TRBJ2-1	TRBD2	.	CSVGTSGYNEQFF	TGCAGCGTTGGGACTAGCGGGTACAATGAGCAGTTCTTC
TRBV5-4	TRBJ2-5	TRBD1	.	CASSFGQGGQETQYF	TGTGCCAGCAGCTTCGGACAGGGTGGGCAAGAGACCCAGTACTTC
TRBV18	TRBJ2-1	TRBD1	.	CASLRTGDSYNEQFF	TGTGCCAGCTTGCGGACAGGGGATTCCTACAATGAGCAGTTCTTC
TRBV7-2	TRBJ1-5	.	many	CASSPLGASNQPQHF	TGTGCCAGCAGCCCCCTGGGGGCTAGCAATCAGCCCCAGCATTTT
TRBV5-5	TRBJ2-1	.	.	CASSLGRGIYNEQFF	TGTGCCAGCAGCTTGGGTCGGGGAATATACAATGAGCAGTTCTTC
TRBV5-1	TRBJ1-5	TRBD1	once	CASSDGQGHQPQHF	TGCGCCAGCAGCGATGGACAGGGGCATCAGCCCCAGCATTTT
TRBV5-1	TRBJ2-3	TRBD2	.	CASSLGGGASDTQYF	TGCGCCAGCAGCTTGGGCGGGGGGGCGTCAGATACGCAGTATTTT
TRBV30	TRBJ1-4	TRBD1	few	CAWSVLQQGAQRKLFF	TGTGCCTGGAGTGTACTTCAACAGGGGGCGCAGAGAAAACTGTTTTTT
TRBV2	TRBJ2-2	TRBD1	few	CASNRDRVTTGELFF	TGTGCCAGCAATCGGGACAGGGTAACCACCGGGGAGCTGTTTTTT
TRBV6-5	TRBJ1-5	.	few	CASRMRQNYQPQHF	TGTGCCAGCAGGATGAGACAGAACTATCAGCCCCAGCATTTT
TRBV7-9	TRBJ2-5	.	.	CASSPNRAYQETQYF	TGTGCCAGCAGCCCTAACAGGGCCTACCAAGAGACCCAGTACTTC
TRBV5-1	TRBJ2-7	TRBD1	.	CASSRDRSYEQYF	TGCGCCAGCAGCCGGGACAGATCCTACGAGCAGTACTTC
TRBV5-6	TRBJ1-6	.	.	CASSLIGEGSPLHF	TGTGCCAGCAGCTTGATCGGGGAGGGTTCACCCCTCCACTTT
TRBV11-2	TRBJ1-1	.	.	CASTPARGMVTEAFF	TGTGCCAGCACCCCCGCGCGGGGGATGGTCACTGAAGCTTTCTTT
TRBV5-8	TRBJ1-4	.	.	CASSPWGGNEKLFF	TGTGCCAGCAGCCCCTGGGGGGGAAATGAAAAACTGTTTTTT
TRBV1	TRBJ1-2	.	.	CTSSQPGTGKKNYGYTF	TGCACCAGCAGCCAACCCGGGACAGGGAAAAAAAACTATGGCTACACCTTC
TRBV28	TRBJ1-1	.	.	CASSMRGQFMNTEAFF	TGTGCCAGCAGCATGCGTGGACAGTTCATGAACACTGAAGCTTTCTTT
TRBV12-5	TRBJ1-5	.	few	CASGSDSLHNQPQHF	TGTGCTAGTGGGTCGGACAGCCTCCACAATCAGCCCCAGCATTTT
TRBV7-9	TRBJ1-3	.	few	CASSLVGASSSGNTIYF	TGTGCCAGCAGCTTAGTGGGGGCCTCCTCCTCTGGAAACACCATATATTTT
TRBV5-1	TRBJ2-7	.	.	CASSYRPQASYEQYF	TGCGCCAGCAGCTACAGGCCCCAGGCCTCCTACGAGCAGTACTTC
TRBV4-2	TRBJ1-2	.	.	CASSLTAGYGYTF	TGTGCCAGCAGCCTGACGGCAGGGTATGGCTACACCTTC
TRBV2	TRBJ2-2	TRBD2	.	CASRPGRGNTGELFF	TGTGCCAGCCGGCCAGGGAGGGGTAACACCGGGGAGCTGTTTTTT
TRBV5-1	TRBJ1-6	.	.	CASSLEWGGNNSPLHF	TGCGCCAGCAGCTTGGAATGGGGGGGGAACAATTCACCCCTCCACTTT
TRBV11-2	TRBJ2-5	.	.	CASSLDLRGRWETQYF	TGTGCCAGCAGCTTAGACCTCAGGGGCCGCTGGGAGACCCAGTACTTC
TRBV14	TRBJ2-5	.	.	CASSQDALEAGTQYF	TGTGCCAGCAGCCAAGATGCATTGGAGGCAGGGACCCAGTACTTC
TRBV14	TRBJ2-1	.	.	CASSQDRGNEQFF	TGTGCCAGCAGCCAAGACAGGGGTAATGAGCAGTTCTTC
TRBV18	TRBJ2-5	TRBD1	.	CASSPTSGRGQETQYF	TGTGCCAGCTCACCAACAAGCGGCAGGGGGCAAGAGACCCAGTACTTC